The entry that follows covers one TCR beta chain sequence. The antigen is unknown. Germline-derived CDR1 and CDR2 are SGHRS and YFSETQ. CDR3 length: 13 residues. V gave up 4 bases and J gave up 7 bases, with 15 bases separating them. These data originate in a study of CD4+ T cells in melanoma. Study-level points and caveats: In melanoma, neoantigen-specific CD4+ T cells reportedly differed in differentiation state. A reported correlation linked neoantigen-specific CD4+ T cells to CD8+, macrophage and B cell function.

Libraries were prepared by immunoSEQ multiplex PCR; TCRdb keeps only in-frame clonotypes and omits some of them. The sample lists fewer than 150,000 clones; 80% to 95% were seen once. The V gene is TRBV5-1, the J gene TRBJ2-7; perhaps TRBD1 as D (5 bases). The TCR comes from a human donor with melanoma. This CDR3 reads CASSLAPSGEQYF. CDR3 nucleotide sequence: TGCGCCAGCAGCCTCGCCCCTTCAGGGGAGCAGTACTTC.